The source of this T cell receptor beta chain is a study of cytomegalovirus exposure and HLA in healthy donors. Of note for this clone: The antigen is unknown.

The CDR3 is 14 amino acids. The V end lost 1 base, the J end lost 3 bases, and 10 bases lay between the germline ends. Germline lookup yields CDR1 SEHNR and CDR2 FQNEAQ (reference sequence). General study findings and limits: No immune exposure information besides CMV serostatus was available.

PCR involved 60 Vbeta and 13 Jbeta primers. Sequencing was performed with immunoSEQ multiplex PCR; in TCRdb, only in-frame clones are kept and a portion is missing. The sample has roughly 86,000 clones, around 66% seen once. This sequence originates from a man aged 30 to 45 in good health and CMV-seronegative. V and J are TRBV7-9 and TRBJ2-7; D is undetermined. The material sequenced was PBMCs. CDR3 sequence: CASSLGPFRYEQYF. The CDR3 nucleotides are TGTGCCAGCAGCTTAGGGCCGTTTCGCTACGAGCAGTACTTC.